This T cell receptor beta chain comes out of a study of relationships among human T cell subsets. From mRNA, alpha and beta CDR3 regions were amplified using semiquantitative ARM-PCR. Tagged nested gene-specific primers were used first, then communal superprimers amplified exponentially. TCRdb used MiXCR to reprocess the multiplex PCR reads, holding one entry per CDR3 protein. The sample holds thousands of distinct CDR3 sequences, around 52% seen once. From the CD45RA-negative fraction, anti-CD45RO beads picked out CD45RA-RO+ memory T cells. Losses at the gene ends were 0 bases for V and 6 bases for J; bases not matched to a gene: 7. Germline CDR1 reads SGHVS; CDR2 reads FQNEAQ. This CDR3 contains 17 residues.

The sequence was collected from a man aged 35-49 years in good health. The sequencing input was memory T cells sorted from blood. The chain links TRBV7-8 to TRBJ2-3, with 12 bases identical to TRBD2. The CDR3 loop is CASSLAPSGRAGDTQYF. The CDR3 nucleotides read TGTGCCAGCAGCTTAGCGCCTAGCGGGAGGGCCGGGGATACGCAGTATTTT.